This entry lists 17 T cell receptor beta chains sequenced from one sample in a study of beta chain features in type 1 diabetes. Study-wide results and caveats: Significant though moderate, a shortening of TCRB CDR3s appeared in all four CD4+ subsets of Type 1 diabetes patients.

The sequenced template was cDNA made from the entire isolated RNA. Data came from immunoSEQ multiplex PCR; TCRdb stores just in-frame clones and leaves some out. The sample has some 190,000 clones, around 7.8% seen once; the top ten hold about 1%. The antigens of these receptors remain unknown. The specimen was central memory CD4+ T cells from blood. Every receptor here comes from a woman aged 40 to 55 with type 1 diabetes.

The CDR3 here is CASSPRGPSNYEQYF. The DNA of the CDR3 is TGTGCCAGCTCCCCCAGAGGTCCCTCGAACTACGAGCAGTACTTC. The V and J genes are TRBV27 and TRBJ2-7; D gene ambiguous. The CDR3 length is 15 residues. The ends were cut back, 8 bases at V and 3 bases at J, with 20 bases in the middle. Germline V gene sequence: CDR1 MNHEY, CDR2 SMNVEV (reference sequence).

The chain combines TRBV6-4 with TRBJ2-7, with 9 bases that match TRBD1. J was trimmed by 5 bases and V by 6 bases; bases with no gene match: 14. This CDR3 is built from 16 residues. Looked up from germline, CDR1 is MRHNA and CDR2 is SNTAGT. CDR3 region: CASSLDAGTGMNEQYF. For the CDR3, the DNA is TGTGCCAGCAGCCTGGATGCCGGGACAGGGATGAACGAGCAGTACTTC.

The table lists this clone with a few counts. The rearrangement uses TRBV27 and TRBJ1-5; TRBD1 matches at 9 bases. Germline lookup yields CDR1 MNHEY and CDR2 SMNVEV (reference sequence). J gave up 7 bases and V 5 bases, and 6 bases lay outside the gene matches. The CDR3 is 14 residues long. The CDR3 DNA sequence: TGTGCCAGCAGTCAGGGGACAGGGAGGCAGCCCCAGCATTTT. Translating gives CASSQGTGRQPQHF.

The rearrangement joins TRBV5-1 to TRBJ1-3, with unresolved D. The CDR3 is 14 residues long. V was clipped by 4 bases and J by 8 bases, with 16 bases between them. Germline loops: CDR1 SGHRS, CDR2 YFSETQ. The CDR3: CASSRSGSGDTIYF. The CDR3 coding sequence is TGCGCCAGCAGCCGTAGCGGGTCCGGGGACACCATATATTTT.

CDR3 amino acids: CASRPGTQNTGELFF. The CDR3 coding sequence is TGTGCCAGCAGGCCCGGGACTCAGAACACCGGGGAGCTGTTTTTT. The V call is TRBV2, the J call TRBJ2-2; D is possibly TRBD2 (6 bases). CDR3 length: 15 residues. V lost 6 bases and J lost 1, with 12 bases in between. Germline CDR1 reads SNHLY; CDR2 reads FYNNEI.

The table lists this clone with a few counts. This chain connects TRBV19 to TRBJ2-2, with TRBD2 matching 13 bases. From germline, CDR1 is LNHDA and CDR2 SQIVND (reference sequence). This CDR3 is 21 amino acids long. V gave up 5 bases and J gave up 2 bases; unmatched junction bases: 17. In DNA, the CDR3 is TGTGCCAGTAGTTCCCGGACCTCCTCGGGACTAGCGGGAACCAACACCGGGGAGCTGTTTTTT. Amino acids: CASSSRTSSGLAGTNTGELFF.

The gene calls are TRBV29-1 and TRBJ2-7; D is possibly TRBD2 (6 bases). Germline V CDR1 and CDR2: SQVTM, ANQGSEA. The CDR3 runs to 16 residues. The ends were cut back, 3 bases at V and 2 bases at J, with 20 bases in the middle. In nucleotides, the CDR3 is TGCAGCGTTGACGGCGGATCGGGAGCAAGGGCCTACGAGCAGTACTTC. This translates into CSVDGGSGARAYEQYF.

This clone occurred a few times. J is TRBJ2-1 and V is TRBV5-1; D is possibly TRBD1 (6 bases). This CDR3 is 14 amino acids long. Germline V CDR1 and CDR2: SGHRS, YFSETQ. Trimming took 0 bases from V and 7 from J, leaving 11 bases between them. The CDR3 bases are TGCGCCAGCAGCTTGGACAGGGCGGAAAATGAGCAGTTCTTC. Its translation: CASSLDRAENEQFF.

This clone was picked up a small number of times. The gene calls are TRBV9 and TRBJ2-2; 12 nucleotides align to TRBD2. The CDR3 sequence is 18 residues long. V was pared by 0 bases and J by 2 bases, with 5 bases of the junction left unmatched. Germline V gene sequence: CDR1 SGDLS, CDR2 YYNGEE. The CDR3 loop reads CASSVGTSGGLNTGELFF. The DNA for the CDR3 is TGTGCCAGCAGCGTAGGAACTAGCGGGGGGCTTAACACCGGGGAGCTGTTTTTT.

This clone showed up just a few times. The chain is built from TRBV7-3 and TRBJ1-2; the D is unclear. Germline CDR1 SGHTA, CDR2 FQGTGA. Trimming pared 5 bases from V and 7 bases from J, leaving 14 bases between. The length of the CDR3 is 13 residues. CDR3 in amino acids: CASSPSGGGGYTF. As DNA, the CDR3 is TGTGCCAGCAGCCCCTCCGGAGGAGGTGGCTACACCTTC.

This clone was seen a handful of times. Other DNA sequences within the sample encode an identical CDR3. V is TRBV18 and J is TRBJ2-3; the match to TRBD2 covers 8 bases. The CDR3 totals 14 residues. V shed 3 bases and J 3 bases; nucleotides not matched to a gene: 2. The germline CDR1 and CDR2 sequences are KGHSH and LQKENI. CDR3 nucleotide sequence: TGTGCCAGCTCACCGGGACTAGGAACAGATACGCAGTATTTT. This gives the protein CASSPGLGTDTQYF.

The rearrangement joins TRBV7-2 to TRBJ2-3; the match to TRBD2 covers 7 bases. J gave up 6 bases and V 1 base, and 7 bases lay outside the gene matches. The CDR3 is 15 amino acids. Germline V gene sequence: CDR1 SGHTA, CDR2 FQGNSA. The CDR3 is CASSLVPSGGDTQYF. Here the CDR3 DNA reads TGTGCCAGCAGCTTAGTTCCCTCCGGGGGGGATACGCAGTATTTT. Combining the CDR3 with reference TRBV7-2 and TRBJ2-3 gives the whole variable domain GAGVSQSPSNKVTEKGKDVELRCDPISGHTALYWYRQSLGQGLEFLIYFQGNSAPDKSGLPSDRFSAERTGGSVSTLTIQRTQQEDSAVYLCASSLVPSGGDTQYFGPGTRLTVL.

The sample holds a few counts of this clone. The J gene is TRBJ2-6, the V gene TRBV27; 8 nucleotides line up with TRBD1. Germline trimming cut 5 bases from V and 2 bases from J; bases unmatched to any gene: 2. This CDR3 spans 15 amino acids. Looked up from germline, CDR1 is MNHEY and CDR2 is SMNVEV (reference sequence). CDR3 sequence reads: CASSTTGAGANVLTF. DNA for the CDR3: TGTGCCAGCAGTACGACAGGGGCTGGGGCCAACGTCCTGACTTTC.

This clone occurred a few times. V is TRBV28 and J is TRBJ2-4, with D perhaps TRBD2 (6 bases). Germline assignment: CDR1 MDHEN and CDR2 SYDVKM. The CDR3 sequence is 15 residues long. V was clipped by 8 bases and J by 6 bases, with 20 bases between them. This chain's CDR3 is CASASPGTPINIQYF. CDR3 DNA sequence: TGTGCCAGCGCTTCACCCGGGACTCCCATAAACATTCAGTACTTC.

The chain links TRBV28 to TRBJ2-7; 9 positions match TRBD1. Trimming at V came to 5 bases and at J to 3 bases, leaving 2 bases not matched to a gene. Germline assignment: CDR1 MDHEN and CDR2 SYDVKM. CDR3 length: 13 amino acids. The CDR3 sequence is CASSPDRGYEQYF. Written as DNA, the CDR3 is TGTGCCAGCAGTCCGGACAGGGGCTACGAGCAGTACTTC.

This rearrangement joins TRBV4-3 to TRBJ2-5; D might be TRBD2 (5 bases). The J call may be faulty, since TRBJ2-7 better matches the DNA end. CDR1 and CDR2 (germline): LGHNA, YSLEER. CDR3 length equals 13 residues. The CDR3 DNA is TGCGCCAGCAGCCCGGACGGAGGCTACGAGCAGTACTTC. Translated: CASSPDGGYEQYF.

The V gene is TRBV4-2, the J gene TRBJ1-1, with D maybe TRBD1 (5 bases). Germline CDR1 and CDR2: LGHNA and YNFKEQ. The CDR3 is made up of 14 amino acids. The V end lost 5 bases, the J end lost 4 bases, and 14 bases lay between the germline ends. The CDR3: CASSTSGWSTEAFF. CDR3 DNA: TGTGCCAGCAGCACCTCAGGGTGGTCCACTGAAGCTTTCTTT.